This TCR beta chain was observed in a study of identical twins. The CDR3 loop spans 15 amino acids. With 2 bases clipped from V and 2 bases from J, the junction kept 3 bases outside the gene matches. Template switching introduced a universal primer site, and the cDNA bore unique molecular identifiers. TCRdb redid the calling of the 5' RACE reads with MiXCR, one entry per CDR3 protein. The sample includes 600,000 to 800,000 distinct CDR3 sequences, around 20% of them seen just once. This sample also belongs to another study, concerning T cells expressing NK-cell markers. From that second work: The eight sequenced donors comprised seven who were HCMV-seropositive and one who was seronegative. Several of the donors also had these clonotypes leading their CD3+CD56-NKG2C+ fraction.

The sample comprised PBMCs. This TCR derives from a woman between 18 and 29 years old in good health. The chain carries TRBV12-3 or TRBV12-4 and TRBJ1-5; TRBD1 matches 7 bases. The CDR3 region has the DNA TGTGCCAGCAGTTTAAGGGGGCTAGGCAATCAGCCCCAGCATTTT. Translation: CASSLRGLGNQPQHF.